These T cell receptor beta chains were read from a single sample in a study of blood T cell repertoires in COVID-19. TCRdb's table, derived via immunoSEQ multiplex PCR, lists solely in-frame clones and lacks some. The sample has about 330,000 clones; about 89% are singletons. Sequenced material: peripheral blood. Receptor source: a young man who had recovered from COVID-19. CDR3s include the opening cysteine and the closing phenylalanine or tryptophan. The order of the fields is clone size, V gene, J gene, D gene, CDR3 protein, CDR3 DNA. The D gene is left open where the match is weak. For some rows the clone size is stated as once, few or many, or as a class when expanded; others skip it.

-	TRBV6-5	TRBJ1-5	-	CASSSRQGQPQHF	TGTGCCAGCAGTTCGAGACAAGGACAGCCCCAGCATTTT
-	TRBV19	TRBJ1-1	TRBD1	CASSIALETGGWPNTEAFF	TGTGCCAGTAGTATAGCCTTGGAGACAGGGGGTTGGCCGAACACTGAAGCTTTCTTT
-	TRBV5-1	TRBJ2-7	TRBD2	CASSLAGTSGSYEQYF	TGCGCCAGCAGCTTGGCCGGGACTAGCGGGTCCTACGAGCAGTACTTC
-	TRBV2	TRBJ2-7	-	CASDNSYEQYF	TGTGCCTCCGACAACTCCTACGAGCAGTACTTC
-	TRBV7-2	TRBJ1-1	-	CASSSQGWDTEAFF	TGTGCCAGCAGCTCACAGGGTTGGGACACTGAAGCTTTCTTT
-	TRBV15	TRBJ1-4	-	CATSMRAVNEKLFF	TGTGCCACCAGCATGAGGGCAGTTAATGAAAAACTGTTTTTT
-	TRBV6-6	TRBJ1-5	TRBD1	CASSATGGSQPQHF	TGTGCCAGCAGTGCCACAGGGGGATCTCAGCCCCAGCATTTT
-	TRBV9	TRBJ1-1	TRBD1	CASSVDPTGKGTEAFF	TGTGCCAGCAGCGTAGATCCGACAGGGAAGGGCACTGAAGCTTTCTTT
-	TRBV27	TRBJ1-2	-	CASSLSQNYGYTF	TGTGCCAGCAGTTTAAGTCAGAACTATGGCTACACCTTC
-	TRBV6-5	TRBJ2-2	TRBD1	CASSWTGRNTGELFF	TGTGCCAGCAGTTGGACAGGGAGGAACACCGGGGAGCTGTTTTTT
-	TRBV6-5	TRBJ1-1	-	CASSYSPGFDEAFF	TGTGCCAGCAGTTACTCACCAGGGTTCGATGAAGCTTTCTTT
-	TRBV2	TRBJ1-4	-	CASRQGAGANEKLFF	TGTGCCAGCAGACAGGGCGCCGGCGCTAATGAAAAACTGTTTTTT
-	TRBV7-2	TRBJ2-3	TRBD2	CASSPGRTSGRPGTDTQYF	TGTGCCAGCAGCCCCGGAAGGACTAGCGGGAGGCCCGGCACAGATACGCAGTATTTT
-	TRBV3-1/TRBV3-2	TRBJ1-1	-	CASSQEGGDAEAFF	TGTGCCAGCAGCCAAGAGGGGGGGGACGCTGAAGCTTTCTTT
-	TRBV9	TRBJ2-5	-	CASSVASGRQETQYF	TGTGCCAGCAGCGTAGCTTCGGGTCGGCAAGAGACCCAGTACTTC
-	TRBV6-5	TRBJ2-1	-	CASSFGLNLYNEQFF	TGTGCCAGCAGTTTTGGACTCAACCTCTACAATGAGCAGTTCTTC
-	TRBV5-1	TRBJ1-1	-	CASSLGAGILNTEAFF	TGCGCCAGCAGCTTGGGTGCAGGGATTTTGAACACTGAAGCTTTCTTT
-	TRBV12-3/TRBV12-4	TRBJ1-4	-	CASATLAKKLFF	TGTGCCAGCGCAACCCTAGCTAAGAAACTGTTTTTT
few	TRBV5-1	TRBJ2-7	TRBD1	CASSFTGQGFEQYF	TGCGCCAGCAGCTTCACGGGACAGGGGTTCGAGCAGTACTTC
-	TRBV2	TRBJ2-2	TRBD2	CASTLAGTRGSGELFF	TGTGCCAGCACCTTGGCCGGGACTAGGGGTTCCGGGGAGCTGTTTTTT
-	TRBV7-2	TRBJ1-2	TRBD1	CASSPGTGGDYGYTF	TGTGCCAGCAGCCCTGGGACAGGGGGAGACTATGGCTACACCTTC
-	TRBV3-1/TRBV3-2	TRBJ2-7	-	CATSVGTSSEQYF	TGTGCCACCTCGGTAGGGACATCCTCCGAGCAGTACTTC
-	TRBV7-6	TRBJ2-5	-	CASSLAVTGGWTQYF	TGTGCCAGCAGCTTAGCGGTCACGGGGGGCTGGACCCAGTACTTC
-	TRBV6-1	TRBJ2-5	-	CASSDSQETQYF	TGTGCCAGCAGTGACAGCCAAGAGACCCAGTACTTC